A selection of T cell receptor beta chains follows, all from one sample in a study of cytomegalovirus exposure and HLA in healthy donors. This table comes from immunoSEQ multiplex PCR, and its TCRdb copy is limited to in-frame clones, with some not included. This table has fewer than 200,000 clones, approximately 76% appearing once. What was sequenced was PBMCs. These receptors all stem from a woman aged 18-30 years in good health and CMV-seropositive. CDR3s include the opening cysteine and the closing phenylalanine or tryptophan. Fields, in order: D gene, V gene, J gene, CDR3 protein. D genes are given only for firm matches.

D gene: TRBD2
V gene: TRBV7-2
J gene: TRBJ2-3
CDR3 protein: CASSLLPKRLANTQYF

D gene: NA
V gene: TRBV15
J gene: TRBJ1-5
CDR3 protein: CATSRDEGDQPQHF

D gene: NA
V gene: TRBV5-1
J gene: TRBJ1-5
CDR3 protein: CASSLEGVGNQPQHF

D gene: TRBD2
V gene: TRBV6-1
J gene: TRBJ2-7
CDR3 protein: CASTGGPSYEQYF

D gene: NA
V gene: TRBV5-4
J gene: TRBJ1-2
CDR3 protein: CASSRYTEEYGYTF

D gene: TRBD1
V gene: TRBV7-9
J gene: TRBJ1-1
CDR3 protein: CASSDGTANTEAFF

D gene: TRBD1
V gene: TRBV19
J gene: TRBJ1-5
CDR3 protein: CASSIGTGQTLYSNQPQHF

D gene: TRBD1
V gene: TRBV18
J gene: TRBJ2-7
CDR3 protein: CASSPDQGAREQYF

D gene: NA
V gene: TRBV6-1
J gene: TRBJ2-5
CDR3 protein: CASSEPPSGETQYF

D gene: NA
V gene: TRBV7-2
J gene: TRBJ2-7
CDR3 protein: CASSAGTDSYEQYF

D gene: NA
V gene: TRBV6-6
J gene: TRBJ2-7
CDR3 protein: CASSHEPGFSSYEQYF

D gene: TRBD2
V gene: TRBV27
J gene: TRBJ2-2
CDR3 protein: CASRPSGLNTGELFF

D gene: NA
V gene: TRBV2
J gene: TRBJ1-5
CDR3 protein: CASTWAAGDQPQHF

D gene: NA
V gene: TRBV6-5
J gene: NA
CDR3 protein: CASSYSHLAETYEQYF

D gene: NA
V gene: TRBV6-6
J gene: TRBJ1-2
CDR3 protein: CASNGGRIYGYTF

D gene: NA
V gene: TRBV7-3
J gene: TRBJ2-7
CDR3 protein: CASSLDSPYEQYF

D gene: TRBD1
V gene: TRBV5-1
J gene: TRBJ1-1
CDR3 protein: CASSTDRGGTEAFF

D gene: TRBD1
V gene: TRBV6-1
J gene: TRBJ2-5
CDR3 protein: CASSILQGPQETQYF

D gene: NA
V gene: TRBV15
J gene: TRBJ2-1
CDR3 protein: CATSRDYASFKELFF

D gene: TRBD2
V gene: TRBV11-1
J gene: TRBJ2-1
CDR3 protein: CGTGPSGGSYNEQFF

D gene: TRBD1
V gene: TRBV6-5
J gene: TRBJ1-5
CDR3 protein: CASSDRGPNQPQHF

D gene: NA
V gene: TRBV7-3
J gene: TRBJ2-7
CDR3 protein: CASSRDSSSYEQYF

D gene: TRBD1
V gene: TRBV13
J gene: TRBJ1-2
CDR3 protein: CASSSPGQAEANYGYTF

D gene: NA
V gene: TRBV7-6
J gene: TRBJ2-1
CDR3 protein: CASSLPAGSSYNEQFF